This TCR beta chain derives from a study of type 1 and type 2 diabetes patients. Across the whole study: Magnetic bead positive selection isolated CD4+ or CD8+ T cells from PBMCs.

CDR1 SGHNT and CDR2 YENEEA come from the germline V gene. Trimming removed 5 bases at V and 3 bases at J, with 10 bases between. The length of the CDR3 is 13 residues. All diabetic donors were classified as either type 1 or type 2 diabetes. Peripheral blood, 9 to 10 milliliters per participant, was collected. The PCR template was genomic DNA. The TCR beta CDR3 region was amplified using 30 forward and 13 reverse primers. MiXCR, applied by TCRdb to the multiplex PCR reads, yields one record per CDR3 protein. The sample has around 300,000 distinct CDR3 sequences; roughly 44% are singletons. This TCR was recovered from a young man with type 2 diabetes. The chain couples TRBV11-3 to TRBJ1-1; D is possibly TRBD1 (6 bases). The sample was peripheral blood mononuclear cells (PBMCs). The CDR3 region is CASSPGGHTEAFF. The CDR3 DNA sequence: TGTGCCAGCAGCCCCGGGGGGCACACTGAAGCTTTCTTT.